This TCR beta chain was retrieved from a study of persistence of HIV-infected CD4 T cells. The stimulus was an HIV-1 Gag 15-mer peptide pool, approximately 0.93 ug/peptide/mL. Sorted nonresponding memory CD4+ T cells were CD40L-negative, CD69-negative, CD45RO-high. The immunoSEQ assay was version 4, run in survey mode. Profiled with immunoSEQ multiplex PCR; TCRdb holds only in-frame clones, not every one. The table includes 35,000 to 45,000 clones, approximately 87% detected once. About this clone: The antigen is unknown.

The receptor comes from an adult with HIV. The donor label of this sample is uncertain. Sequencing was performed on cultured CD4+ T cells from PBMCs, taken from a patient who received antiretroviral therapy.

The CDR3 coding sequence is TGTGCCATCAGCGAATTACAGGGAGCCTACTATGGCTACACCTTC. It specifies CAISELQGAYYGYTF. The genes are TRBV10-3 and TRBJ1-2; TRBD1 might be the D (6 bases). Germline lookup yields CDR1 ENHRY and CDR2 SYGVKD. Trimming pared 6 bases from V and 3 bases from J, leaving 17 bases between. The CDR3 runs to 15 residues.